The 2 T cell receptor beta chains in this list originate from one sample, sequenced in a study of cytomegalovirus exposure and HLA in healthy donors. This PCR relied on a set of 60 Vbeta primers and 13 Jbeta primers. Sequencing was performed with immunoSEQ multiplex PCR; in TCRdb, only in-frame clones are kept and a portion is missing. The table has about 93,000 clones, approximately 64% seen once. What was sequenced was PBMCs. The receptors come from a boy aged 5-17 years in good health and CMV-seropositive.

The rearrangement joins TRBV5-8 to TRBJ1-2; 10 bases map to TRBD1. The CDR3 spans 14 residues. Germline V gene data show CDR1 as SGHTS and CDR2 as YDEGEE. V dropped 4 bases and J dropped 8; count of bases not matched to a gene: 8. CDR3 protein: CASSAGTGARGYTF. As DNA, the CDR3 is TGTGCCAGCAGCGCCGGGACAGGGGCTCGAGGCTACACCTTC.

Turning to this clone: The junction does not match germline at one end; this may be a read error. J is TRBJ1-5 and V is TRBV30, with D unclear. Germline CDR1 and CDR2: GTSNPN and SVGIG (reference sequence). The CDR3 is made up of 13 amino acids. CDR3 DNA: TGTGCCTGGAGATCTATGGGCAATCAGCCCCAGAATTTT. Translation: CAWRSMGNQPQNF.